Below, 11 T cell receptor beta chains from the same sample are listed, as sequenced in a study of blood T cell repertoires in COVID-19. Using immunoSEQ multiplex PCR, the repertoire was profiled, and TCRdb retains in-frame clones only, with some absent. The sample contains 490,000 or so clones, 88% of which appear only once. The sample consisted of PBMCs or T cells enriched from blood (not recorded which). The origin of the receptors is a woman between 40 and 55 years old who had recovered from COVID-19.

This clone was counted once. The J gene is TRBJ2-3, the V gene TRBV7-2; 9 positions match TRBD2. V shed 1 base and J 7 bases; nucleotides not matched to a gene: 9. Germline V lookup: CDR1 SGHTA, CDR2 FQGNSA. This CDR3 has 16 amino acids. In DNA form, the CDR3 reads TGTGCCAGCAGCTTAGATTCCGGGACTAGCACCCATACGCAGTATTTT. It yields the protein CASSLDSGTSTHTQYF.

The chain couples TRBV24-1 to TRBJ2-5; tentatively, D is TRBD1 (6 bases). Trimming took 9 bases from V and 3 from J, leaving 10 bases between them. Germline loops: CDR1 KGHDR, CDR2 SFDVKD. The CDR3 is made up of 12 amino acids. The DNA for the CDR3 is TGTGCCACCTCAACAGGGAAAGAGACCCAGTACTTC. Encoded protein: CATSTGKETQYF.

The CDR3 sequence: CASSQGVSGNTIYF. CDR3 nucleotides: TGTGCCAGCAGCCAAGGGGTTTCTGGAAACACCATATATTTT. The chain uses TRBV27 and TRBJ1-3, with TRBD1 as a possible D gene (5 bases). The CDR3 has 14 amino acids. Germline-derived CDR1 and CDR2 are MNHEY and SMNVEV (reference sequence). The V and J ends lost 6 bases and 1 base respectively, with 10 bases between them.

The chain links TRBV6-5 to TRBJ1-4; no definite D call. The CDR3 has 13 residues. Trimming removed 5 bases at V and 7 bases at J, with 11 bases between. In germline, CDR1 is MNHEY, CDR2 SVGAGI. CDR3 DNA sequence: TGTGCCAGCAGTCGTGACACGCTTGAAAAACTGTTTTTT. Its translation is CASSRDTLEKLFF.

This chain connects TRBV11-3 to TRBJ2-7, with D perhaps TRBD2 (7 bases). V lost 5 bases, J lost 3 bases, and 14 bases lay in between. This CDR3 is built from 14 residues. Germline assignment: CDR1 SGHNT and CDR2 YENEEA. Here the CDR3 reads CASSLGGGGYEQYF. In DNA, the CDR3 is TGTGCCAGCAGCCTCGGGGGAGGGGGCTACGAGCAGTACTTC.

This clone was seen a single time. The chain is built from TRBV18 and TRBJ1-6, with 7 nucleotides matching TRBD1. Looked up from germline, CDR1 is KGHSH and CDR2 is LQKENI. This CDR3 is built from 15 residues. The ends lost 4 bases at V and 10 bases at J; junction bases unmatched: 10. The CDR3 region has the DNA TGTGCCAGCTCACTCTATAGGGGGCAGGAATCACCCCTCCACTTT. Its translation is CASSLYRGQESPLHF.

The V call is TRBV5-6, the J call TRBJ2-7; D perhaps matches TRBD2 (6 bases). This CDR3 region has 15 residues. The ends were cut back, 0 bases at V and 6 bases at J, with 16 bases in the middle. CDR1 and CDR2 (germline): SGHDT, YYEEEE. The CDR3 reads CASSLEGLSLVEQYF. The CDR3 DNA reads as TGTGCCAGCAGCTTGGAGGGACTCTCTCTTGTCGAGCAGTACTTC. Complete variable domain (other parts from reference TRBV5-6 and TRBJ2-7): DAGVTQSPTHLIKTRGQQVTLRCSPKSGHDTVSWYQQALGQGPQFIFQYYEEEERQRGNFPDRFSGHQFPNYSSELNVNALLLGDSALYLCASSLEGLSLVEQYFGPGTRLTVT.

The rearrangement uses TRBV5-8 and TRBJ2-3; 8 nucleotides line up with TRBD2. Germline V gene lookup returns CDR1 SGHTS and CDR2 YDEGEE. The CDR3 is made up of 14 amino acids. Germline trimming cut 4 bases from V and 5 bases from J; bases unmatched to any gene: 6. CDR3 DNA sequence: TGTGCCAGCAGCCCTGGACTAGCCATAGATACGCAGTATTTT. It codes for CASSPGLAIDTQYF.

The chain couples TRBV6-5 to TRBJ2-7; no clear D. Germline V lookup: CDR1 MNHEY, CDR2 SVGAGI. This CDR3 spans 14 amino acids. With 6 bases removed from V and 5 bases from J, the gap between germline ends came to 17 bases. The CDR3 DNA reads TGTGCCAGCAGCTCCCTTTTGACAATCCACGAGCAGTACTTC. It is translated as CASSSLLTIHEQYF.

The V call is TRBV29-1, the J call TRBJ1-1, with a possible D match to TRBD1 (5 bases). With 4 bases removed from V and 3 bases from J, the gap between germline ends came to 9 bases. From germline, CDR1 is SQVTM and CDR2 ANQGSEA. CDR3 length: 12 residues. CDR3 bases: TGCAGCGTTGGGTTGGGGCACACTGAAGCTTTCTTT. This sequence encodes CSVGLGHTEAFF.

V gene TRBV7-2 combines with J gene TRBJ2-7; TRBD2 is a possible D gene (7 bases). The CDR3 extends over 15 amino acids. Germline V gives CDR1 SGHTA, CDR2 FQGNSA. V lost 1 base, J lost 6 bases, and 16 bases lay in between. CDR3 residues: CASSLGSGGGREQYF. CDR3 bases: TGTGCCAGCAGCTTAGGGAGTGGGGGGGGCCGCGAGCAGTACTTC.